The 31 T cell receptor beta chains below come from one sample, sequenced in a study of shared clonotypes between healthy human individuals (dated by TCRdb to the early 2020s). Receptor amplification or capture employed the immunoSEQ multiplex PCR assay. Drawn from immuneACCESS, this table holds only the in-frame rearrangements with V and J called that TCRdb kept. Clones are partly lost; checked studies trace under half to an unresolved V gene and leave the rest unexplained. Counted in this sample were hundreds of thousands of clones; roughly four fifths of them appeared once. Jointly, the top ten make up 9.5% to 15% of the sample. Sequencing was carried out using PBMCs. The source of these receptors is a middle-aged woman in good health. Some clones in this sample may be carry-over from other donors' samples.

This clone was seen just once. The chain combines TRBV7-8 with TRBJ2-5; 7 nucleotides agree with TRBD1. Germline V gene lookup returns CDR1 SGHVS and CDR2 FQNEAQ. With 4 bases clipped from V and 2 bases from J, the junction kept 7 bases outside the gene matches. The CDR3 spans 15 residues. In DNA form, the CDR3 reads TGTGCCAGCAGCTCGACCGGGACAGTTCAAGAGACCCAGTACTTC. Its translation is CASSSTGTVQETQYF. Drawing the rest from reference TRBV7-8 and TRBJ2-5, the complete variable domain is GAGVSQSPRYKVAKRGQDVALRCDPISGHVSLFWYQQALGQGPEFLTYFQNEAQLDKSGLPSDRFFAERPEGSVSTLKIQRTQQEDSAVYLCASSSTGTVQETQYFGPGTRLLVL.

The chain has TRBV28 and TRBJ2-7, with a tentative D call TRBD1 (6 bases). CDR1 is MDHEN, CDR2 SYDVKM, per germline. The CDR3 has 17 amino acids. Trimming stripped 2 bases from V and 3 bases from J, with 20 bases between. CDR3 nucleotide sequence: TGTGCCAGCAGTTTAAACCCCGCCTGGGACACTTTCTACGAGCAGTACTTC. It yields the protein CASSLNPAWDTFYEQYF.

J is TRBJ1-5 and V is TRBV19, with 10 nucleotides matching TRBD1. Germline V lookup: CDR1 LNHDA, CDR2 SQIVND (reference sequence). After removal of 1 base from V and 4 bases from J, the junction contained 1 base not matched to a gene. The CDR3 is 15 residues long. In nucleotides, the CDR3 is TGTGCCAGTAGTATAGCGGGACAGGGGAATCAGCCCCAGCATTTT. This sequence encodes CASSIAGQGNQPQHF.

The gene calls are TRBV27 and TRBJ2-2; maybe TRBD1 (6 bases). Trimming stripped 2 bases from V and 7 bases from J, with 11 bases between. From germline, CDR1 is MNHEY and CDR2 SMNVEV (reference sequence). There are 14 residues in the CDR3. In DNA form, the CDR3 reads TGTGCCAGCAGTTTAAACAGGGTGTACGGGGAGCTGTTTTTT. Its protein is CASSLNRVYGELFF.

The V call is TRBV5-1, the J call TRBJ2-5; tentatively, D is TRBD1 (5 bases). CDR1 is SGHRS and CDR2 is YFSETQ in the germline V gene. CDR3 size: 13 residues. V gave up 4 bases and J gave up 5 bases, with 12 bases separating them. In nucleotides, the CDR3 is TGCGCCAGCAGCAACCAGGGTGTGGAGACCCAGTACTTC. This translates into CASSNQGVETQYF.

The chain has TRBV11-2 and TRBJ2-5, with D tentatively TRBD1 or TRBD2 (5 bases each). V dropped 2 bases and J dropped 7 bases, with 11 bases sitting between them. Germline loops: CDR1 SGHAT, CDR2 FQNNGV. This CDR3 has 13 residues. The CDR3: CASSLRAGGTQYF. Here the CDR3 DNA reads TGTGCCAGCAGCTTAAGGGCTGGGGGGACCCAGTACTTC.

This clone was observed at least ten times. The rearrangement links TRBV11-2 to TRBJ2-2; 13 nucleotides align to TRBD2. The CDR3 runs 17 residues. Germline trimming cut 5 bases from V and 5 bases from J; bases unmatched to any gene: 8. Germline assignment: CDR1 SGHAT and CDR2 FQNNGV. This CDR3 is CASSHRTSGSRTGELFF. The CDR3 DNA reads as TGTGCCAGCAGCCACAGGACTAGCGGGAGTCGGACCGGGGAGCTGTTTTTT.

This chain links TRBV19 with TRBJ2-7, with 10 nucleotides matching TRBD2. The CDR3 covers 16 residues. V lost 1 base, J lost 6 bases, and 9 bases stayed unmatched. Germline lookup yields CDR1 LNHDA and CDR2 SQIVND (reference sequence). CDR3 sequence (DNA): TGTGCCAGTAGTATAGCCGGTTCTAGCGGGAGAAGCGAGCAGTACTTC. This codes for CASSIAGSSGRSEQYF.

The gene calls are TRBV6-5 and TRBJ2-1, with 10 bases matching TRBD1. Germline lookup yields CDR1 MNHEY and CDR2 SVGAGI. Losses at the gene ends were 1 base for V and 13 bases for J; bases not matched to a gene: 4. The CDR3 sequence is 13 residues long. CDR3 sequence: CASSYLDRGTQFF. CDR3 in DNA: TGTGCCAGCAGTTACTTGGACAGGGGGACTCAGTTCTTC.

The chain carries TRBV7-3 and TRBJ2-5; TRBD2 aligns across 12 bases. In germline, CDR1 is SGHTA, CDR2 FQGTGA. With 5 bases clipped from V and 11 bases from J, the junction kept 9 bases outside the gene matches. This CDR3 is 14 amino acids long. The CDR3 spells CASSPRLAGGPQYF. The DNA of the CDR3 is TGTGCCAGCAGCCCCCGGCTAGCGGGAGGGCCGCAGTACTTC.

The V gene is TRBV27, the J gene TRBJ2-7; no firm D call. The CDR3 extends over 15 amino acids. Per germline, CDR1 MNHEY and CDR2 SMNVEV (reference sequence). The V end lost 6 bases, the J end lost 5 bases, and 20 bases lay between the germline ends. CDR3 sequence: CASSPRSLEWNEQYF. Here the CDR3 DNA reads TGTGCCAGCAGCCCCAGGTCTCTAGAGTGGAACGAGCAGTACTTC.

V usage is TRBV11-2 and J usage is TRBJ2-7; D possibly corresponds to TRBD1 (5 bases). CDR1 and CDR2 (germline): SGHAT, FQNNGV. Trimming left V 1 base short and J 3 bases short, with 10 bases between. This CDR3 contains 14 residues. The CDR3 nucleotides read TGTGCCAGCAGCTTAGTTGGGGCCTACTACGAGCAGTACTTC. Residues: CASSLVGAYYEQYF.

With regard to this clone: A much larger clone sits a single nucleotide away, making a read error possible. Other DNA sequences in the sample encode the same CDR3. This rearrangement joins TRBV6-5 to TRBJ2-2; the D call may be TRBD1 or TRBD2 (5 bases each). The CDR3 contains 13 residues. Germline CDR1 MNHEY, CDR2 SVGAGI. CDR3 bases: TGCGCCAGCAGCGAGGGGCCCGGCGGGGAGCTGTTTTTT. Translating gives CASSEGPGGELFF.

This sequence joins TRBV5-1 and TRBJ2-7; 7 bases fit TRBD1. Trimming took 4 bases from V and 0 from J; bases not matched to a gene: 4. This CDR3 is built from 14 residues. Germline V CDR1 and CDR2: SGHRS, YFSETQ. DNA of the CDR3: TGCGCCAGCAGCGACAACAGGGGCTCCTACGAGCAGTACTTC. Residues: CASSDNRGSYEQYF.

The chain has TRBV5-6 and TRBJ1-4; D unclear. Germline CDR1 reads SGHDT; CDR2 reads YYEEEE. V was pared by 4 bases and J by 10 bases, with 11 bases between. CDR3 size: 12 residues. CDR3 nucleotide sequence: TGTGCCAGCAGCCAAGGTTCGGGAAAACTGTTTTTT. The encoded protein is CASSQGSGKLFF.

In its sample, this clone was seen a few times. The rearrangement links TRBV6-6 to TRBJ2-7; 7 bases match TRBD1. The germline V gene has CDR1 MNHNY and CDR2 SVGAGI (reference sequence). V lost 6 bases, J lost 0 bases, and 5 bases stayed unmatched. The CDR3 contains 14 residues. CDR3 amino acids: CASSSGTASYEQYF. The CDR3 nucleotides are TGTGCCAGCAGCTCAGGGACAGCCTCCTACGAGCAGTACTTC.

In DNA form, the CDR3 reads TGCGCCAGCAGTGAAAGGAGGGTTGGCAATCAGCCCCAGCATTTT. Translation gives CASSERRVGNQPQHF. The chain recombines TRBV10-2 with TRBJ1-5, with D uncertain. Germline CDR1 WSHSY, CDR2 SAAADI. V lost 3 bases, J lost 2 bases, and 11 bases lay in between. The CDR3 spans 15 residues.

Only one count was recorded for this clone. J is TRBJ2-1 and V is TRBV7-6; tentatively, D is TRBD1 (6 bases). V was shortened by 1 base and J by 2 bases, with 12 bases between the two germline ends. The CDR3 is 16 residues long. Germline V gene data show CDR1 as SGHVS and CDR2 as FNYEAQ. The CDR3 bases are TGTGCCAGCAGCTTAGAATTAGGGGGAACCTACAATGAGCAGTTCTTC. It specifies CASSLELGGTYNEQFF.

This clone was seen a handful of times. The likely explanation is a read error, given a far larger clone one base away. This chain joins TRBV30 and TRBJ1-1; D is undetermined. CDR3 length: 14 amino acids. The germline V gene encodes CDR1 GTSNPN and CDR2 SVGIG (reference sequence). This CDR3 is CVWSVRGINTEAFF. The CDR3 region has the DNA TGTGTCTGGAGTGTGAGAGGGATAAACACTGAAGCTTTCTTT.

The rearrangement joins TRBV5-4 to TRBJ2-5, with a tentative D call TRBD1 (5 bases). This CDR3 region has 15 residues. Looked up from germline, CDR1 is SGHNT and CDR2 is YYREEE (reference sequence). Trimming cost V 0 bases and J 3 bases, with 12 bases left between them. The CDR3 here is CASSLDRTSEETQYF. The CDR3 DNA sequence: TGTGCCAGCAGCTTGGATCGGACATCCGAAGAGACCCAGTACTTC. The full variable domain, rest sourced from reference TRBV5-4 and TRBJ2-5, is ETGVTQSPTHLIKTRGQQVTLRCSSQSGHNTVSWYQQALGQGPQFIFQYYREEENGRGNFPPRFSGLQFPNYSSELNVNALELDDSALYLCASSLDRTSEETQYFGPGTRLLVL.

The chain is built from TRBV10-2 and TRBJ2-6; tentative D call: TRBD1 (6 bases). V lost 6 bases to trimming and J lost 0 bases, with 12 bases between them. In germline, CDR1 is WSHSY, CDR2 SAAADI. There are 16 residues in the CDR3. The CDR3 DNA follows: TGCGCCAGCAGACAGGACAGAAGCTCTGGGGCCAACGTCCTGACTTTC. Translation: CASRQDRSSGANVLTF.

The V gene is TRBV6-4, the J gene TRBJ2-1, with TRBD2 as a possible D gene (5 bases). V gave up 6 bases and J gave up 8 bases, with 20 bases separating them. Per germline, CDR1 MRHNA and CDR2 SNTAGT. CDR3 length: 15 amino acids. CDR3 coding DNA: TGTGCCAGCAGCGAATATGGGAGAACGACGGATGAGCAGTTCTTC. It codes for CASSEYGRTTDEQFF.

The chain is built from TRBV4-1 and TRBJ1-4, with unresolved D. The CDR3 extends over 13 amino acids. V was shortened by 6 bases and J by 1 base, with 6 bases between the two germline ends. CDR1 and CDR2 from the germline V gene are MGHRA and YSYEKL. CDR3 nucleotides: TGCGCCAGCAGAGCTGGAACTAATGAAAAACTGTTTTTT. It yields the protein CASRAGTNEKLFF.

J is TRBJ2-7 and V is TRBV6-1; TRBD2 aligns across 8 bases. The V gene's germline CDR1 is MNHNS and CDR2 SASEGT. This CDR3 is built from 14 residues. V was pared by 6 bases and J by 1 base, with 5 bases of the junction left unmatched. CDR3 DNA sequence: TGTGCCAGCAGCGAGGGACTAGAATCCTACGAGCAGTACTTC. Protein: CASSEGLESYEQYF.

The chain joins TRBV11-2 to TRBJ2-1; D is perhaps TRBD1 (5 bases). There are 17 residues in the CDR3. The germline gives CDR1 SGHAT, CDR2 FQNNGV. V was shortened by 5 bases and J by 4 bases, with 21 bases between the two germline ends. CDR3 sequence: CASSPTVRATLYNEQFF. As DNA, the CDR3 is TGTGCCAGCAGCCCAACCGTCAGGGCTACCTTATACAATGAGCAGTTCTTC.

The genes are TRBV27 and TRBJ2-5; 7 nucleotides align to TRBD1. This CDR3 is 15 amino acids long. Germline V gene sequence: CDR1 MNHEY, CDR2 SMNVEV (reference sequence). After removal of 3 bases from V and 5 bases from J, the junction contained 9 bases not matched to a gene. This chain's CDR3 is CASSLFGEGGETQYF. The CDR3 coding sequence is TGTGCCAGCAGTTTGTTTGGTGAAGGGGGCGAGACCCAGTACTTC.

V usage is TRBV6-1 and J usage is TRBJ1-3, with D perhaps matching TRBD1 (5 bases). There are 15 residues in the CDR3. Trimming shortened V by 6 bases and J by 3 bases, and 15 bases separated the two germline ends. The germline V gene has CDR1 MNHNS and CDR2 SASEGT. CDR3 sequence reads: CASRIVGHGGNTIYF. The CDR3 DNA follows: TGTGCCAGCAGAATAGTAGGACACGGTGGAAACACCATATATTTT.

This clone was found once. The chain couples TRBV7-2 to TRBJ2-3; 7 bases map to TRBD1. The CDR3 has 14 amino acids. CDR1 and CDR2 from the germline V gene are SGHTA and FQGNSA. V shed 5 bases, J shed 2 bases, and the junction held 4 bases outside the gene matches. The CDR3 here is CASSLQGTTDTQYF. The CDR3 region has the DNA TGTGCCAGCAGCCTACAGGGGACCACAGATACGCAGTATTTT.

V gene TRBV10-3 combines with J gene TRBJ2-1; TRBD2 aligns across 12 bases. The trim removed 0 bases at V and 4 bases at J, leaving 10 bases unmatched. Germline values: CDR1 ENHRY, CDR2 SYGVKD. The CDR3 has 19 residues. The CDR3 DNA reads TGTGCCATCAGTGAGTCGCCCCCCTCTCTAGCGGGAGGGTACAATGAGCAGTTCTTC. Its translation: CAISESPPSLAGGYNEQFF.

CDR3 sequence reads: CAWNAGPNTEAFF. For the CDR3, the DNA is TGTGCCTGGAACGCAGGCCCGAACACTGAAGCTTTCTTT. This chain connects TRBV30 to TRBJ1-1; no firm D call. CDR3 size: 13 residues. Trimming removed 4 bases at V and 1 base at J, with 10 bases between. Per germline, CDR1 GTSNPN and CDR2 SVGIG (reference sequence).

The chain links TRBV11-2 to TRBJ1-1, with TRBD1 as a possible D gene (5 bases). CDR1 and CDR2 (germline): SGHAT, FQNNGV. Trimming removed 2 bases from V and 2 bases from J, with 15 bases in between. This CDR3 contains 16 residues. The CDR3 sequence: CASSLSAGGLNTEAFF. Here the CDR3 DNA reads TGTGCCAGCAGCTTAAGTGCGGGGGGACTCAACACTGAAGCTTTCTTT.